The TCR beta chain described here comes from a study of blood T cell repertoires in COVID-19. Study context: Acute and convalescent COVID-19 specimens originated in the United States, Italy and Spain. Sample material is recorded as cDNA or gDNA derived from T cells, B-cell-depleted T cells, or PBMCs.

Patients from Seattle were sampled longitudinally, starting during active infection. The protocol was immunoSEQ multiplex PCR, while the TCRdb copy is restricted to in-frame clones and leaves out a portion. This sample yields some 120,000 clones, of which around four fifths are seen a single time; 5.5% to 7.5% belongs to the top ten. This CDR3 comprises 15 residues. V lost 3 bases and J lost 4; bases outside the gene matches: 5. CDR1 KGHDR and CDR2 SFDVKD come from the germline V gene. This sequence joins TRBV24-1 and TRBJ2-5, with 9 bases matching TRBD1. The receptor comes from a man older than 75 with COVID-19, enrolled during active disease. Specimen: peripheral blood. CDR3: CATSDPQGAGETQYF. Written as DNA, the CDR3 is TGTGCCACCAGTGATCCACAGGGGGCGGGAGAGACCCAGTACTTC.